This T cell receptor (beta chain) came from a study of circulating CD8 cells and anti-PD-1 response in melanoma. On the study more broadly: Treatment was intravenous nivolumab at 3 mg/kg every 2 weeks. Study-wide findings and caveats: Peptide assays on expanded sorted subsets replaced tumor-based reactivity testing. DNEG was most diverse; TIGIT repertoires were least diverse. Experiments were generally run without replicates.

From live CD3+CD8+TCRalphabeta+ cells, four PD-1 and/or TIGIT subsets were sorted. Each library started from 15 ng of total RNA using the QIAseq Immune Repertoire TCR panel. TCRdb re-derived calls from the reads in MiXCR, one entry per CDR3 protein. The sample records 200 or so distinct CDR3 sequences, approximately 11% being singletons. By sample fraction, this clonotype is large. Its antigen is currently unknown. The V and J ends lost 5 bases and 7 bases, in that order; junction bases with no gene match: 5. The CDR3 covers 13 residues. Germline V gives CDR1 LNHDA, CDR2 SQIVND (reference sequence). The V call is TRBV19, the J call TRBJ2-1, with 7 bases fitting TRBD1. The specimen comprised CD8+ T cells from PBMCs, sampled at baseline or after one month of anti-PD-1 therapy (not recorded which). The clonotype originates from a human donor with melanoma. The CDR3 DNA sequence: TGTGCCAGTAGTGTGACAGGGTGGAATGAGCAGTTCTTC. It is translated as CASSVTGWNEQFF.